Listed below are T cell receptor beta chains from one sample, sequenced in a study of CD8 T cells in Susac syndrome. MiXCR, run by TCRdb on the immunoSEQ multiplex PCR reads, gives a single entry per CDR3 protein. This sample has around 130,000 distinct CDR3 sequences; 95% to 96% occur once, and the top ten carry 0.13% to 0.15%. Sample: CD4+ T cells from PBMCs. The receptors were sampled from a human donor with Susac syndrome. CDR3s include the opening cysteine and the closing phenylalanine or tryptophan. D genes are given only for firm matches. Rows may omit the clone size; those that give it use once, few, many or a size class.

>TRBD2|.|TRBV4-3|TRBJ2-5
CASSLQRGPQETQYF
TGCGCCAGCAGCCTTCAGCGGGGCCCCCAAGAGACCCAGTACTTC
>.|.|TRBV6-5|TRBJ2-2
CASSYRYSAPTNTGELFF
TGTGCCAGCAGTTACCGGTACTCCGCCCCAACGAACACCGGGGAGCTGTTTTTT
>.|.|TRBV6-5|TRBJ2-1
CASSYSGGASYEQFF
TGTGCCAGCAGTTACTCGGGAGGAGCAAGCTATGAGCAGTTCTTC
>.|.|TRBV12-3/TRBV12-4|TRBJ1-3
CASSDQGNSGNTIYF
TGTGCCAGCAGCGATCAGGGGAACTCTGGAAACACCATATATTTT
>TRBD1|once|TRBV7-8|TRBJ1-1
CASSLRDRGAEAFF
TGTGCCAGCAGCCTCCGGGACAGGGGTGCTGAAGCTTTCTTT
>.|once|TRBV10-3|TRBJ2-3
CAISDPGRGVGTQYF
TGTGCCATCAGTGACCCCGGACGCGGTGTAGGTACGCAGTATTTT
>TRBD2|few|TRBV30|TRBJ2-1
CAWRYPTAGGPREQFF
TGTGCCTGGAGGTACCCTACGGCGGGAGGGCCGCGGGAGCAGTTCTTC
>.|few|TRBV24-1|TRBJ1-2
CATSDRANYGYTF
TGTGCCACCAGCGACCGGGCGAACTATGGCTACACCTTC
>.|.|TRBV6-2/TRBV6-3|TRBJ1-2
CASSYSFGGSGYTF
TGTGCCAGCAGTTACTCGTTCGGTGGTTCCGGCTACACCTTC
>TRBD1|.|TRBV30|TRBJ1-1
CAWSVLGQGAEAFF
TGTGCCTGGAGTGTACTGGGACAGGGGGCTGAAGCTTTCTTT
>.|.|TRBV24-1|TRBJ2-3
CATSDSWGANTDTQYF
TGTGCCACCAGTGATTCCTGGGGGGCGAACACAGATACGCAGTATTTT
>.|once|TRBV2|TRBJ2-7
CASKGETYEQYF
TGTGCCAGCAAGGGGGAGACCTACGAGCAGTACTTC
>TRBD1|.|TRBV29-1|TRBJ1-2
CSVKRTGGSYGYTF
TGCAGCGTGAAGCGGACAGGGGGGTCCTATGGCTACACCTTC
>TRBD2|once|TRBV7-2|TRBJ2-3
CASSLAFRGGPPDTQYF
TGTGCCAGCAGCTTAGCGTTTAGGGGAGGGCCCCCAGATACGCAGTATTTT
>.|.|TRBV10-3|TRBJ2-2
CAISEQTNTGELFF
TGTGCCATCAGTGAACAGACGAACACCGGGGAGCTGTTTTTT
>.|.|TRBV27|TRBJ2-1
CASSSVSYNEQFF
TGTGCCAGCAGTTCTGTCTCCTACAATGAGCAGTTCTTC
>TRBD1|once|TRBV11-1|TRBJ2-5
CASSKTGWQETQYF
TGTGCCAGCAGCAAGACAGGGTGGCAAGAGACCCAGTACTTC
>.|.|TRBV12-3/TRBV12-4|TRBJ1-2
CASSSRQEPNYGYTF
TGTGCCAGCAGTTCTCGACAGGAACCTAACTATGGCTACACCTTC
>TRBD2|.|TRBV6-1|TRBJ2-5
CASTARSGTKRETQYF
TGTGCCAGCACCGCTAGATCCGGGACTAAGCGCGAGACCCAGTACTTC
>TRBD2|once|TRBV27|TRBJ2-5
CASSSILAGVRETQYF
TGTGCCAGCAGTTCCATCCTAGCGGGAGTCAGGGAGACCCAGTACTTC
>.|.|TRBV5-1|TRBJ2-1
CASSQTRRDYNEQFF
TGCGCCAGCAGCCAGACTAGACGTGATTACAATGAGCAGTTCTTC
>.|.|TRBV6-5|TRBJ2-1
CASSGISGGNDEQFF
TGTGCCAGCAGTGGTATTTCGGGCGGGAATGATGAGCAGTTCTTC
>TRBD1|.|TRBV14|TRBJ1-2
CASSPESGTAYGYTF
TGTGCCAGCAGCCCCGAATCCGGGACAGCTTATGGCTACACCTTC
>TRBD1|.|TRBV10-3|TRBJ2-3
CAISARTGTSTDTQYF
TGTGCCATCAGTGCCAGGACAGGGACTAGCACAGATACGCAGTATTTT
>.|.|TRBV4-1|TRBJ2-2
CASRDQGGGNTGELFF
TGCGCCAGCAGGGACCAGGGGGGCGGAAACACCGGGGAGCTGTTTTTT
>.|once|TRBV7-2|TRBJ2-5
CASSPLTGQTQYF
TGTGCCAGCAGCCCCCTGACCGGGCAGACCCAGTACTTC
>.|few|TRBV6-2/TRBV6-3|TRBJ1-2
CASSPQQGSGYTF
TGTGCCAGCAGTCCCCAACAGGGCTCCGGCTACACCTTC
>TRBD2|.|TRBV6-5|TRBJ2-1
CASSYQVRASGGRYEQFF
TGTGCCAGCAGTTACCAAGTTAGGGCTAGCGGGGGGAGGTATGAGCAGTTCTTC
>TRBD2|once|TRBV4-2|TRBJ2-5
CASSQEAVAGGETQYF
TGTGCCAGCAGCCAAGAGGCAGTAGCGGGAGGGGAGACCCAGTACTTC
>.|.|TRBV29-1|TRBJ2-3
CSVTPSTDTQYF
TGCAGCGTGACCCCAAGCACAGATACGCAGTATTTT
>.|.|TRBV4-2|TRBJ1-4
CASSPKGQATNEKLFF
TGTGCCAGCAGCCCCAAGGGCCAAGCAACTAATGAAAAACTGTTTTTT
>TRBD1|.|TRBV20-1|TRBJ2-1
CSASGQGEYNEQFF
TGCAGTGCTTCTGGACAGGGGGAGTACAATGAGCAGTTCTTC
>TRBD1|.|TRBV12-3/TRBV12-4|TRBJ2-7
CASSPGQGGYEQYF
TGTGCCAGCAGCCCGGGACAGGGCGGTTACGAGCAGTACTTC
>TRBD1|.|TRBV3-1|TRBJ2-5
CASSRGTGSETQYF
TGTGCCAGCAGCCGAGGGACAGGGAGTGAGACCCAGTACTTC
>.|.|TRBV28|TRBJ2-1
CASSLRGSTMNEQFF
TGTGCCAGCAGTTTACGGGGGTCCACTATGAATGAGCAGTTCTTC
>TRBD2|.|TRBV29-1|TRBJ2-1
CSVTGLATVNEQFF
TGCAGCGTTACGGGACTAGCTACAGTGAATGAGCAGTTCTTC
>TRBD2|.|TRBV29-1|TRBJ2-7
CSVVRREMGEQYF
TGCAGCGTTGTCAGGCGGGAGATGGGGGAGCAGTACTTC
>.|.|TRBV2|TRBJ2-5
CASSKDLMETQYF
TGTGCCAGCAGTAAGGACCTCATGGAGACCCAGTACTTC
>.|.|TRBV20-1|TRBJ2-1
CSAGGSPYNEQFF
TGCAGTGCTGGAGGGTCCCCCTACAATGAGCAGTTCTTC
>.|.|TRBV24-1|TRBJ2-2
CATSVLNTGELFF
TGTGCCACCAGTGTTTTGAACACCGGGGAGCTGTTTTTT
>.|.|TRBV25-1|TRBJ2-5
CASSEGGAGGETQYF
TGTGCCAGCAGTGAAGGCGGAGCTGGGGGAGAGACCCAGTACTTC
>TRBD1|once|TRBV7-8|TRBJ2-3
CASSQGQTMTDTQYF
TGTGCCAGCAGCCAGGGACAGACAATGACAGATACGCAGTATTTT